The clone carrying this T cell receptor beta chain was picked up one time. Sequenced by immunoSEQ multiplex PCR; TCRdb stores in-frame clones only, minus some. The table shows about 250,000 clones, with nearly 90% occurring only once. The length of the CDR3 is 14 residues. CDR1 is MRHNA and CDR2 is SNTAGT in the germline V gene. Between the trimmed V and J ends, which lost 5 bases and 10 bases, there was a span of 17 bases. This sample is part of a study of blood T cell repertoires in COVID-19. For the study at large: The study drew acute and convalescent COVID-19 samples from the United States, Italy and Spain. The cDNA or gDNA used as material had been derived from T cells, B-cell-depleted T cells, or PBMCs.

This sequence joins TRBV6-4 and TRBJ2-2, with D possibly being TRBD2 (7 bases). The sequence derives from a woman between 40 and 50 years old who had recovered from COVID-19. The sequencing input was peripheral blood. CDR3 DNA: TGTGCCAGCAGTCTGATGGCGGGGGCCGCGGAGCTGTTTTTT. Amino acid sequence: CASSLMAGAAELFF.